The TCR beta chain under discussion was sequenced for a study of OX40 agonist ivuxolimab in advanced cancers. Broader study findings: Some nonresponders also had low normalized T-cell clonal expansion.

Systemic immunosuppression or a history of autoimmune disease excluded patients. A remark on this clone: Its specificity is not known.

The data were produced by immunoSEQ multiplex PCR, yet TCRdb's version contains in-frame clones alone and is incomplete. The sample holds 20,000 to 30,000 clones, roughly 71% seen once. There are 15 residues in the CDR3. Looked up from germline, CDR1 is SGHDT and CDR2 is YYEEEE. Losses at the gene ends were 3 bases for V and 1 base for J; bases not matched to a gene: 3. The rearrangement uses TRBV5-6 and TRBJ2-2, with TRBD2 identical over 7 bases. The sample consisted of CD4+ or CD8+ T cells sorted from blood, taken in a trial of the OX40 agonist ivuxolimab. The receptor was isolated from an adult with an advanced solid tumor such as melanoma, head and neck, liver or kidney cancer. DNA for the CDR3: TGTGCCAGCAGCTCACCGGGAGGGAACACCGGGGAGCTGTTTTTT. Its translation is CASSSPGGNTGELFF.